The clone carrying this T cell receptor (beta chain) was picked up a small number of times. Antigen: not known. The source of the sample is a study of vaccination and CD4 T cells after COVID-19. On the study more broadly: Convalescent donors were composed of six males and four females, of whom two were Hispanic. Samples were taken after vaccination, a median of approximately 73 days after dose two, with a range of 14 to 241. Findings and caveats of the study: Convalescent patients' vaccine-specific clones were spike mono-reactive in 304 of 307 cases.

The sample's treatment: approximately nine-day PBMC culture with coronavirus spike peptide pools or control peptides (ViraFEST assay). CD4+ T cells that had been cultured provided DNA sequenced with the Oncomine TCR Beta short-read assay. Genomic DNA extraction was carried out from cultured CD4+ T cells. From the PCR reads, TCRdb called clonotypes with MiXCR, one entry per CDR3 protein. The sample lists about 22,000 distinct CDR3 sequences; about 59% were seen once. Trimming took 7 bases from V and 2 from J; bases not matched to a gene: 3. The germline V gene encodes CDR1 GTSNPN and CDR2 SVGIG (reference sequence). The CDR3 has 12 residues.

This receptor was obtained from a human donor who received a COVID-19 vaccine. The chain carries TRBV30 and TRBJ1-2; 8 bases match TRBD1. Sequenced here: CD4+ T cells from blood, cultured in vitro, sampled before SARS-CoV-2 vaccination. The CDR3 DNA is TGTGCCTCGGGACAGGCCAACTATGGCTACACCTTC. It encodes CASGQANYGYTF.